This TCR beta chain was captured by sequencing in a study of OX40 agonist ivuxolimab in advanced cancers. V lost 5 bases, J lost 5 bases, and 13 bases lay in between. Looked up from germline, CDR1 is LNHDA and CDR2 is SQIVND (reference sequence). This CDR3 has 14 amino acids. Clones were sequenced by immunoSEQ multiplex PCR, and TCRdb holds only the in-frame ones, with some missing. The sample consists of 55,000 to 80,000 clones, approximately 80% of them appearing once. The sample consisted of CD4+ or CD8+ T cells sorted from blood, taken in a trial of the OX40 agonist ivuxolimab. V and J are TRBV19 and TRBJ2-1, with D maybe TRBD1 (5 bases). The receptor comes from an adult with an advanced solid tumor such as melanoma, head and neck, liver or kidney cancer. The CDR3 coding sequence is TGTGCCAGTAGTCCATCCAGGGCAAACAATGAGCAGTTCTTC. Translating gives CASSPSRANNEQFF.